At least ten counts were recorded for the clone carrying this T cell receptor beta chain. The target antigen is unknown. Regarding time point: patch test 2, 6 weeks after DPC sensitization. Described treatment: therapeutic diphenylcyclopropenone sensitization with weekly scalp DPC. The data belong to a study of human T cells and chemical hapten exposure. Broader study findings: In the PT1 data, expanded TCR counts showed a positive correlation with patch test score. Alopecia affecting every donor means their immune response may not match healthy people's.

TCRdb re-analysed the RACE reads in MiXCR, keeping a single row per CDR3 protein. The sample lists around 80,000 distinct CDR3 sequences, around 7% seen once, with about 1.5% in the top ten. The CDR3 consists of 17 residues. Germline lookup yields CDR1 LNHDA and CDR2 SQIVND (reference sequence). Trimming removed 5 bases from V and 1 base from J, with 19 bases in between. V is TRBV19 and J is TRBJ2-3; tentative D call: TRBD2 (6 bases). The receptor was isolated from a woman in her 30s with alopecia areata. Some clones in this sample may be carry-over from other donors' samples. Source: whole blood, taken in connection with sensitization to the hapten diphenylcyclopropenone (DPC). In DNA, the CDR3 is TGTGCCAGTAGTGACGACTTAGCGGAGGGTGGCACAGATACGCAGTATTTT. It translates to CASSDDLAEGGTDTQYF.